These 2 T cell receptor beta chains were sequenced from one sample in a study of preoperative IRX-2 immunotherapy in early breast cancer. The sample's treatment: preoperative locoregional IRX-2 cytokine immunotherapy. This table comes from immunoSEQ multiplex PCR, and its TCRdb copy is limited to in-frame clones, with some not included. This table holds about 8,000 clones, 80% found once. Sequencing used tumor tissue, obtained after IRX-2 immunotherapy. The receptors come from a human donor with breast cancer.

The chain uses TRBV29-1 and TRBJ2-5; D is undetermined. Germline V gives CDR1 SQVTM, CDR2 ANQGSEA. The CDR3 is 12 amino acids. Trimming shortened V by 4 bases and J by 1 base, and 7 bases separated the two germline ends. The DNA for the CDR3 is TGCAGCGTTGCTCGTAGCCAAGAGACCCAGTACTTC. Translation: CSVARSQETQYF. Full variable domain (missing parts from reference TRBV29-1 and TRBJ2-5): SAVISQKPSRDICQRGTSLTIQCQVDSQVTMMFWYRQQPGQSLTLIATANQGSEATYESGFVIDKFPISRPNLTFSTLTVSNMSPEDSSIYLCSVARSQETQYFGPGTRLLVL.

J is TRBJ2-3 and V is TRBV5-1; 14 bases agree with TRBD2. The CDR3 extends over 16 amino acids. V shed 3 bases and J 6 bases; nucleotides not matched to a gene: 6. The germline gives CDR1 SGHRS, CDR2 YFSETQ. The DNA for the CDR3 is TGCGCCAGCAGCTGGGGGACTAGCGGGGGCTTGGATACGCAGTATTTT. This translates into CASSWGTSGGLDTQYF.